This TCR beta chain came from a study of cytomegalovirus exposure and HLA in healthy donors. With 0 bases clipped from V and 5 bases from J, the junction kept 10 bases outside the gene matches. The CDR3 loop spans 17 amino acids. Germline assignment: CDR1 LGHNA and CDR2 YSLEER. A word on this clone: Antigen: not known.

Regarding the study as a whole: Specific recognition of CMV antigens was confirmed in vitro for a few chains (all CMV-associated).

Assay: immunoSEQ multiplex PCR; the TCRdb copy retains only in-frame clones and omits some. Among about 160,000 clones listed, around 85% were seen once. The clonotype was recovered from a woman in her twenties or thirties in good health and CMV-seronegative. The chain is built from TRBV4-3 and TRBJ1-1, with 9 positions matching TRBD1. Sequencing used PBMCs. The CDR3 loop reads CASSQDLTGGWITEAFF. The CDR3 DNA follows: TGCGCCAGCAGCCAAGATTTGACAGGGGGTTGGATAACTGAAGCTTTCTTT.